This TCR beta chain came from a study of vaccination and CD4 T cells after COVID-19. Study context: Overlapping spike peptides from SARS-CoV-2, HCoV-NL63, HCoV-OC43 and HCoV-229E served to stimulate the cells. Culture controls were given either a CEFX pool, an HIV-1 Nef pool, or no peptide. Study-wide results and limits: The study examined relatively few convalescent patients and included no early post-infection timepoints.

The Oncomine TCR Beta short-read assay was applied to DNA of cultured CD4+ T cells. TCRdb ran MiXCR on the PCR reads and lists one entry per CDR3 protein. The repertoire holds tens of thousands of distinct CDR3 sequences, with approximately 50% as singletons. This CDR3 is built from 12 residues. Trimming stripped 6 bases from V and 3 bases from J, with 12 bases between. Germline loops: CDR1 DFQATT, CDR2 SNEGSKA (reference sequence). Treatment indicated: approximately nine-day PBMC culture with coronavirus spike peptide pools or control peptides (ViraFEST assay). Culture of fewer than 2.5 million PBMCs per well took place with about 10 IU/ml IL-2 and around 10 ug/ml peptide pools. Remarks on this clonotype: Its antigen is undetermined.

Sequenced sample: CD4+ T cells from blood, cultured in vitro. This chain connects TRBV20-1 to TRBJ2-7, with D possibly matching TRBD1 (6 bases). This receptor was taken from a human donor who had recovered from COVID-19. In DNA, the CDR3 is TGCAGTGCCCGGGACAACAGCTACGAGCAGTACTTC. Translating gives CSARDNSYEQYF.